This T cell receptor (beta chain) was obtained from a study of T cell repertoires in cytomegalovirus infection. Across the whole study: HLA-B-restricted CMV epitopes that are well studied were used alongside recently identified HLA-C-restricted ones. Public TCR beta signatures provided an indication of both CMV infection and a matching HLA type.

TCRdb redid the calling of the reads with MiXCR, one entry per CDR3 protein. The sample records some 940,000 distinct CDR3 sequences, roughly 31% being singletons. In this sample, this clonotype turned up a few times. No antigen is known for it. CDR3 length: 16 residues. Trimming cost V 5 bases and J 0 bases, with 16 bases left between them. General study findings and limits: Predominance within the ex vivo response was attributable to HLA-C-restricted CMV-specific TCR beta clonotypes. Carriage of CMV together with the relevant HLA was identifiable through cumulative public TCR beta family frequency.

This sample comprised cultured CD8+ T cells from PBMCs, obtained from culture after CMV antigen stimulation. The chain couples TRBV12-3 or TRBV12-4 to TRBJ1-2; D is unresolved. This sequence was found in a human donor in good health (CMV status not recorded). Some clones in this sample may be carry-over from other donors' samples. The CDR3 DNA sequence: TGTGCCAGCAGTCGTACATACCTACAAGCTAACTATGGCTACACCTTC. It codes for CASSRTYLQANYGYTF.